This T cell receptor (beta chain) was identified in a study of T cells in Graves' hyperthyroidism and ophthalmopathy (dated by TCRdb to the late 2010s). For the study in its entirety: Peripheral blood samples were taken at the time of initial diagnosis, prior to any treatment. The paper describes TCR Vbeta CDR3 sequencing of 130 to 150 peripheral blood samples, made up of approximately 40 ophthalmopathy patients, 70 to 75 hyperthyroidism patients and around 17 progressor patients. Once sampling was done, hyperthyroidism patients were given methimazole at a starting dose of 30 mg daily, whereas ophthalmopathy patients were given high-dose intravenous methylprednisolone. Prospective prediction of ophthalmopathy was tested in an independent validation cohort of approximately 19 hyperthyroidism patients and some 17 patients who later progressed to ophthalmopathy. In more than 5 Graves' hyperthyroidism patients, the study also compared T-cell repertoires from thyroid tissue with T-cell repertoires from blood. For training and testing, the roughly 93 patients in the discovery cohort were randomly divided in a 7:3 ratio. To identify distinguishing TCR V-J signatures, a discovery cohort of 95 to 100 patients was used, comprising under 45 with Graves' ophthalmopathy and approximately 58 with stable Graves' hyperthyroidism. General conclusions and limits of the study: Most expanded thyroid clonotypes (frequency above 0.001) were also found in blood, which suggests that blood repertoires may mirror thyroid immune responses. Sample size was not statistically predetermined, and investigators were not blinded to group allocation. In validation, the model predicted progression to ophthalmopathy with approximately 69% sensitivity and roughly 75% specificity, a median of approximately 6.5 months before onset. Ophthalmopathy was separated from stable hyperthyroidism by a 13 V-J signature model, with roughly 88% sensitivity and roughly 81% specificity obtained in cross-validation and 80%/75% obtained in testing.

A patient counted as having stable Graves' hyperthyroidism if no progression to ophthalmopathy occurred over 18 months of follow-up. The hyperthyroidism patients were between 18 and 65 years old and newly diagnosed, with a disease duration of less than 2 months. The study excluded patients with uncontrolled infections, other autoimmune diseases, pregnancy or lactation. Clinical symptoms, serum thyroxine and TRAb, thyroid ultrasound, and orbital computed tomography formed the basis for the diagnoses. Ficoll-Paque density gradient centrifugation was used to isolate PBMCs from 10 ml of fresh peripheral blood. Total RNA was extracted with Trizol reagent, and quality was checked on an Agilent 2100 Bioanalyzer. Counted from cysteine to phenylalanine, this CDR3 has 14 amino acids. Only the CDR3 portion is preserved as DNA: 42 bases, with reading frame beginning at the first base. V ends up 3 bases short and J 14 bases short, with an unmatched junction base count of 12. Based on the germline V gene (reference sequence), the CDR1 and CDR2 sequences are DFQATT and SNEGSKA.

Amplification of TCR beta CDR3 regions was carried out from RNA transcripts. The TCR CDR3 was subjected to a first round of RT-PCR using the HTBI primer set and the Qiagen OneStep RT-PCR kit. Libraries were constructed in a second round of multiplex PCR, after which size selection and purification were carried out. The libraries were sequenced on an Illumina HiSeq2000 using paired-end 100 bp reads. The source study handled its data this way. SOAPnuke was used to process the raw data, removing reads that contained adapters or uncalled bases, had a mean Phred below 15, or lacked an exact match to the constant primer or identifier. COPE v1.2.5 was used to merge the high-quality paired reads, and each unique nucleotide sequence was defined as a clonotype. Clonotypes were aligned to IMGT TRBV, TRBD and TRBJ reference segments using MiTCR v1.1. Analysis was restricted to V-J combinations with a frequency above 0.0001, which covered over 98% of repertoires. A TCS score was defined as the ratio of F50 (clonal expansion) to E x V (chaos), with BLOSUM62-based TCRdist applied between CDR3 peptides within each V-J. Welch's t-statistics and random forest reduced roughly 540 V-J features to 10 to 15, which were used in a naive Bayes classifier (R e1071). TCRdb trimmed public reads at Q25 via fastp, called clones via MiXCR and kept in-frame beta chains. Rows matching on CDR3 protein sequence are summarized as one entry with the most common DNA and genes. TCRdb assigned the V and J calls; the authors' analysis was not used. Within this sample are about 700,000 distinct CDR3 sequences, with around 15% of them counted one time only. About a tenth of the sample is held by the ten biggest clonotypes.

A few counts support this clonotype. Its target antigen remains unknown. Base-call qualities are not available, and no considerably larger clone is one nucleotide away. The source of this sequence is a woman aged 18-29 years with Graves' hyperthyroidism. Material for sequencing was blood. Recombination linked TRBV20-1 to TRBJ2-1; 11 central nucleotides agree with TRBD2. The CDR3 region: CSASRTSGPKREFF. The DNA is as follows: TGCAGTGCTAGTAGGACTAGCGGGCCTAAACGGGAGTTCTTC.